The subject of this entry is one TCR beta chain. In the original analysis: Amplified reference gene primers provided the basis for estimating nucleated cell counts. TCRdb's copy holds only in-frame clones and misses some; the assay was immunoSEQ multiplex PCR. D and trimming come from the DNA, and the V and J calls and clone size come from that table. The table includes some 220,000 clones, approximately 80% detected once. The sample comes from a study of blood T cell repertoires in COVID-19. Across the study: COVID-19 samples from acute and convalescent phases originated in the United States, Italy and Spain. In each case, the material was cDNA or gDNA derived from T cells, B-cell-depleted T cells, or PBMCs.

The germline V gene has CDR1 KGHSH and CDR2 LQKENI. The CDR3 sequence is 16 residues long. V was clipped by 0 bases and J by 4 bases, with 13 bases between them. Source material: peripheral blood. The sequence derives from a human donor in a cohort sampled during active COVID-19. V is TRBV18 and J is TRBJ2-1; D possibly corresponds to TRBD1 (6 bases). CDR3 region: CASSPPWGRGYNEQFF. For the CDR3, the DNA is TGTGCCAGCTCACCACCGTGGGGGCGAGGGTACAATGAGCAGTTCTTC.